The next 9 T cell receptor delta chains were all read from a single sample in a study of Vδ1+ human thymocytes. The template was reverse-transcribed extracted RNA. CDR3 amplicons came from multiplex PCR with pooled V-gene forward and constant-region reverse primers. TCRdb reran clone calling via CATT on the multiplex PCR reads. Of approximately 19,000 delta-chain clones listed, roughly 8% are singletons. No antigen has been identified for these receptors. Study outcomes and limitations: Highly polyclonal TRG and TRD repertoires with Gaussian CDR3 length distributions appeared in thymus.

Sequenced: Vdelta1+ gamma-delta thymocytes from the thymus. The subset here: FACS-sorted CD3+ TCRalphabeta- TCRVdelta1+ TCRVdelta2- thymocytes. These receptors were collected from a child under two years old who had congenital heart surgery.

This clone occurred a few times. This chain links TRDV1 with TRDJ2, with D possibly matching TRDD3 (6 bases). The CDR3 runs to 14 residues. From germline, CDR1 is TSWWSYY and CDR2 QGS. With 2 bases removed from V and 5 bases from J, the gap between germline ends came to 9 bases. The CDR3 protein is CALGECGDTAQLFF. Here the CDR3 DNA reads TGTGCTCTTGGGGAATGCGGGGATACAGCACAACTCTTCTTT.

This clone was picked up a small number of times. This sample also contains other DNA sequences that code for the same CDR3. The chain employs TRDV1 and TRDJ1, with D possibly TRDD3 on 5 matching bases. CDR1 is TSWWSYY, CDR2 QGS, per germline. V lost 0 bases to trimming and J lost 0 bases, with 11 bases between them. The CDR3 consists of 16 residues. For the CDR3, the DNA is TGTGCTCTTGGGGAACTGGGGGTCTCGTACACCGATAAACTCATCTTT. It codes for CALGELGVSYTDKLIF.

This clone was counted only a few times. This chain connects TRDV1 to TRDJ1; TRDD3 matches 10 bases. Trimming took 4 bases from V and 4 from J; bases not matched to a gene: 18. CDR3 length equals 19 residues. Germline V gives CDR1 TSWWSYY, CDR2 QGS. CDR3 sequence (DNA): TGTGCTCTTGGGGGATTCCTCCGGGGGATACGAGTGTCGAGCGATAAACTCATCTTT. This sequence encodes CALGGFLRGIRVSSDKLIF.

The V gene is TRDV1, the J gene TRDJ1; TRDD3 matches at 9 bases. CDR3 size: 20 residues. The germline CDR1 and CDR2 sequences are TSWWSYY and QGS. V lost 0 bases to trimming and J lost 6 bases; unmatched junction nucleotides: 20. CDR3 coding DNA: TGTGCTCTTGGGGAACTCCCCATGGAACCTCACTGGGGGAGAAGAAATAAACTCATCTTT. Protein: CALGELPMEPHWGRRNKLIF.

About this clone: Additional DNA sequences in this sample encode the identical CDR3. The chain recombines TRDV1 with TRDJ1, with a possible D match to TRDD2 (5 bases). The germline V gene has CDR1 TSWWSYY and CDR2 QGS. The CDR3 runs to 23 residues. With 4 bases removed from V and 2 bases from J, the gap between germline ends came to 38 bases. The CDR3 DNA reads as TGTGCTCTTGGGGTCAAAATCAGGGTTAGTGTCCCTCCCTTGGGCCTACTTACCGATAAACTCATCTTT. Its protein product is CALGVKIRVSVPPLGLLTDKLIF.

This clone was seen a few times. The gene calls are TRDV1 and TRDJ1; 12 bases map to TRDD3. Germline V lookup: CDR1 TSWWSYY, CDR2 QGS. V shed 0 bases and J 2 bases; nucleotides not matched to a gene: 16. The CDR3 sequence is 21 residues long. The CDR3 protein is CALGELVPFLYWGILTDKLIF. The CDR3 DNA is TGTGCTCTTGGGGAACTAGTACCCTTCTTGTACTGGGGGATACTGACCGATAAACTCATCTTT.

A few counts support this clone. The chain carries TRDV2 and TRDJ1; TRDD3 matches at 10 bases. V gave up 3 bases and J gave up 0 bases; unmatched junction bases: 3. Germline CDR1 reads GEAIGNYY; CDR2 reads EKD. The CDR3 has 15 residues. The CDR3 region is CACDWGIPYTDKLIF. CDR3 nucleotide sequence: TGTGCCTGTGACTGGGGGATACCGTACACCGATAAACTCATCTTT.

This clone was seen only a few times. V gene TRDV1 combines with J gene TRDJ1, with D perhaps being TRDD2 or TRDD3 (6 bases each). Germline values: CDR1 TSWWSYY, CDR2 QGS. Trimming cost V 0 bases and J 0 bases, with 20 bases left between them. The CDR3 extends over 19 amino acids. The CDR3 DNA reads as TGTGCTCTTGGGGAACTACCTCCTACTGGGCTGGGAGACACCGATAAACTCATCTTT. Protein: CALGELPPTGLGDTDKLIF.

A word on this clone: One junction end disagrees with the germline gene, perhaps due to a read error. The chain has TRDV1 and TRDJ1; 10 positions agree with TRDD3. Germline matching of the DNA provided the J gene here, since TCRdb leaves it blank. The CDR3 is 20 amino acids. The germline gives CDR1 TSWWSYY, CDR2 QGS. In nucleotides, the CDR3 is TGTGCTCTTGGGGAAGCCCCACTTTCCTACTGGGGGATGAACACCGACAAACTCATCTTT. The encoded protein is CALGEAPLSYWGMNTDKLIF.